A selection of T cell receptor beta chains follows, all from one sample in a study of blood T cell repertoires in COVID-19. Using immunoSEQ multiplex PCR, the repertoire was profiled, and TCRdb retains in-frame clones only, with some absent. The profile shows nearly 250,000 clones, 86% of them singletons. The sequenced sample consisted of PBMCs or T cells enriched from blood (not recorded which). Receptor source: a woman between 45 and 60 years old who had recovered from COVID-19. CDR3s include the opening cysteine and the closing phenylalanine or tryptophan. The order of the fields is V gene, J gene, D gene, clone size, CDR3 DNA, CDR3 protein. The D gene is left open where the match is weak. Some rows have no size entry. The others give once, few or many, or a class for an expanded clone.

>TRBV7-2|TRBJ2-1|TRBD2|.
TGTGCCAGCAGCCATGGGCGGGGGGATAGGAATGAGCAGTTCTTC
CASSHGRGDRNEQFF
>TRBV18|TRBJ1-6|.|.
TGTGCCAGCTCCGCGGACTATAATTCACCCCTCCACTTT
CASSADYNSPLHF
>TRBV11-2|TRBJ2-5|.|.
TGTGCCAGCAGCTTAGGATCTCTTGCGGGGAGCACTCAAGAGACCCAGTACTTC
CASSLGSLAGSTQETQYF
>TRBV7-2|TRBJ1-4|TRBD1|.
TGTGCCAGCAGCTTAAGCAGCAGGGGGCGGGAAAAACTGTTTTTT
CASSLSSRGREKLFF
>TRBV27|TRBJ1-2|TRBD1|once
TGTGCCAGCAGCACGGGACAGGGTTTCAACTATGGCTACACCTTC
CASSTGQGFNYGYTF
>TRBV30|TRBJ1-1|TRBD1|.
TGTGCCCTTCAAACCGGGACAGCTAACACTGAAGCTTTCTTT
CALQTGTANTEAFF
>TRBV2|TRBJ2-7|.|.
TGTGCCAGCGCTACGAGAAGTTATTACGAGCAGTACTTC
CASATRSYYEQYF
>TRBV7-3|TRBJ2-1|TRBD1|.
TGTGCCAGCAGCCCCCTGGGACAGGGCTACAATGAGCAGTTCTTC
CASSPLGQGYNEQFF
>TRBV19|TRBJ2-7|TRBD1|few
TGTGCCAGTAGTACACAGGGGGTCGGGTCCTACGAGCAGTACTTC
CASSTQGVGSYEQYF
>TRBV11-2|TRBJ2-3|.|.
TGTGCCAGCAGCTCGGACAGACTATTGTTCACAGATACGCAGTATTTT
CASSSDRLLFTDTQYF
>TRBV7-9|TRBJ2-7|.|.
TGTGCCAGCAGCCCCGTAGGGGGAGCAGAATACGAGCAGTACTTC
CASSPVGGAEYEQYF
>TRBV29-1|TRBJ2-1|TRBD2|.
TGCAGCGTGTACAGGCGGACTAGCGGGCGCTATGAGCAGTTCTTC
CSVYRRTSGRYEQFF
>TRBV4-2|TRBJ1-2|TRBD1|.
TGTGCCAGCAGCCAAGGCCGAGACAGGGCCTTGCATGGCTACACCTTC
CASSQGRDRALHGYTF
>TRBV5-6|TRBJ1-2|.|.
TGTGCCAGCAGCCCGGGAGACAGATACTATGGCTACACCTTC
CASSPGDRYYGYTF
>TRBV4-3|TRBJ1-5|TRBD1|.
TGCGCCAGCAGCCCGTCCGGGACAGGGATCAATCAGCCCCAGCATTTT
CASSPSGTGINQPQHF
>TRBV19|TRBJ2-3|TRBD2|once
TGTGCCAGTAGCCAACTAGCGGGAGGACCCACAGATACGCAGTATTTT
CASSQLAGGPTDTQYF
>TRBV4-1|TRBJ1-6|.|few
TGCGCCAGCAGCCAAGAGTATGGGGGAGGCCTCCACTTT
CASSQEYGGGLHF
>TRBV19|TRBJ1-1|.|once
TGTGCCAGTAGTTCCAGGACAAACACTGAAGCTTTCTTT
CASSSRTNTEAFF
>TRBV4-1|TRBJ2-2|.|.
TGCGCCAGCAGCCAACGGAGGAACACCGGGGAGCTGTTTTTT
CASSQRRNTGELFF
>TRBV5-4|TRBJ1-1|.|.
TGTGCCAGCAGCTTGTTCTGGGAGTCAGAAGCTTTCTTT
CASSLFWESEAFF
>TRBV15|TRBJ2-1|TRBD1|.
TGTGCCACCAGCAGATTACGTCAGGGGGCGCATGATTACGAGCAGTTCTTC
CATSRLRQGAHDYEQFF
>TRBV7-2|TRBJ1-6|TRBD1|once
TGTGCCAGCAGCCCTACAGCCTCCGGGACAGGGCTTGCCGGGTCCCTCCACTTT
CASSPTASGTGLAGSLHF
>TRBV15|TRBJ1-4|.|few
TGTGCCACCAGCAGAGACAGGGAAACTCAACTGTTTTTT
CATSRDRETQLFF
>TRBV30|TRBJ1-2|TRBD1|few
TGTGCCTGGAGTCCCAATACAGGGGTGGATGGCTACACCTTC
CAWSPNTGVDGYTF
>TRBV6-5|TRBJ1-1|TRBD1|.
TGTGCCAGCAGTTACTCCCAGGGACAGGGGGTTGGAGCTTTCTTT
CASSYSQGQGVGAFF
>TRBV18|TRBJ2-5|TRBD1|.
TGTGCCAGCTCAGACCGACAGGGTAGGGAGACCCAGTACTTC
CASSDRQGRETQYF
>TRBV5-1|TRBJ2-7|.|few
TGCGCCAGCAGCTCACAGGGAATCGAGCAGTACTTC
CASSSQGIEQYF
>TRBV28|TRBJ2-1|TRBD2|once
TGTGCCAGCAGTTTAGCGGGGGTCTACAATGAGCAGTTCTTC
CASSLAGVYNEQFF
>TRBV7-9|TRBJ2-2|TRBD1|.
TGTGCCAGCAGCTCTCCGGGACAGGGGGATTGGAGTACCGGGGAGCTGTTTTTT
CASSSPGQGDWSTGELFF
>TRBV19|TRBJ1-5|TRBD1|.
TGTGCCAGTAGACAGACAGGGACAAGCAATCAGCCCCAGCATTTT
CASRQTGTSNQPQHF
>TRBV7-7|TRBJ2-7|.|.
TGTGCTAGCAGCTTAGATCCCGGTCCCACCTACGAGCAGTACTTC
CASSLDPGPTYEQYF
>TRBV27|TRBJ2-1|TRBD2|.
TGTGCCAGCAGTTTAAGCGGGAGGGCGCAGCAGTTCTTC
CASSLSGRAQQFF
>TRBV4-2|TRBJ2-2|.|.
TGTGCCAGCAGCCAAGTTAAGAGGGTAGCTACCGGGGAGCTGTTTTTT
CASSQVKRVATGELFF
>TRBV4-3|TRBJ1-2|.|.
TGCGCCAGCAGCCAAGTCGGAGGGGCGGGTGGCTACACCTTC
CASSQVGGAGGYTF
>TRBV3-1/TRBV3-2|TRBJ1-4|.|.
TGTGCCAGCAGCCCCAGGACAGATGAAAAACTGTTTTTT
CASSPRTDEKLFF
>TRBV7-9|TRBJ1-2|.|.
TGTGCCAGCAGCTTAGCAGAGACTGTCCGGGTTAACTATGGCTACACCTTC
CASSLAETVRVNYGYTF
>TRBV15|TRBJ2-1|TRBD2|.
TGTGCCACCAGCAGAGAAGCGGGAGGGACCTACAATGAGCAGTTCTTC
CATSREAGGTYNEQFF
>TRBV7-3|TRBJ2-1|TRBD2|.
TGTGCCAGCAGCCTCACAGGCGGGGGAGGATATGAGCAGTTCTTC
CASSLTGGGGYEQFF
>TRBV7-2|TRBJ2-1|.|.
TGTGCCAGCAGCTTATCCCGGAGCTCCTACAATGAGCAGTTCTTC
CASSLSRSSYNEQFF
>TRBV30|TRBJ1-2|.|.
TGTGCCTGGACTTCATCGGGGATTTATGGCTACACCTTC
CAWTSSGIYGYTF
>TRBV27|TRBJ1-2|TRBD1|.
TGTGCCAGCAGTTTATACGGGGCAGGGGGTGGCTATGGCTACACCTTC
CASSLYGAGGGYGYTF
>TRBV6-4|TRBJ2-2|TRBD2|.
TGTGCCAGCAGTCTTGCGGGAGGTAACACCGGGGAGCTGTTTTTT
CASSLAGGNTGELFF
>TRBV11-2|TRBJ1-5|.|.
TGTGCCAGCAGCTTATGGGGGCCGGGTCAGCCCCAGCATTTT
CASSLWGPGQPQHF
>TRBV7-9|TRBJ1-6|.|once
TGTGCCAGCAGCCTACCCGGGGGGAACGGTGCACCCCTCCACTTT
CASSLPGGNGAPLHF
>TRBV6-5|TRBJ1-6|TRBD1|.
TGTGCCACCGGGGACAGATTGAATTCACCCCTCCACTTT
CATGDRLNSPLHF
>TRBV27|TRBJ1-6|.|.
TGTGCCAGCAGTTCCTTCGGTTCACCCCTCCACTTT
CASSSFGSPLHF
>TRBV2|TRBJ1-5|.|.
TGTGCCAGCAGCCCGGCGGGGCGGAACAATCAGCCCCAGCATTTT
CASSPAGRNNQPQHF
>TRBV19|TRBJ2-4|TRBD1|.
TGTGCCAGTAGTATCCCGGGACAGATAAACATTCAGTACTTC
CASSIPGQINIQYF
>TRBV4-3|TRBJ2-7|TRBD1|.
TGCGCCAGCAGCCAACCGGGACAGCACTCGGAGCAGTACTTC
CASSQPGQHSEQYF
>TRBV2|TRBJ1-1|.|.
TGTGCCAGCAGTGAGTGGAGGGCAGCTTTCTTT
CASSEWRAAFF
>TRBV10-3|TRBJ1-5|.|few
TGTGCCATCAGTGAACAGGCAGGGCTTCAGCCCCAGCATTTT
CAISEQAGLQPQHF
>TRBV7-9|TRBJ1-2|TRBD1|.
TGTGCCAGCAGCTTAGGGGATTGGGACAGCAACTATGGCTACACCTTC
CASSLGDWDSNYGYTF
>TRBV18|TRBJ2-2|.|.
TGTGCCAGCTCACCACTAACGGCAGGGAAGAACACCGGGGAGCTGTTTTTT
CASSPLTAGKNTGELFF
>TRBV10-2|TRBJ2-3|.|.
TGCGCCAGCAGTAAGAGTTTCATAGGGGGGGCCGCAGATACGCAGTATTTT
CASSKSFIGGAADTQYF
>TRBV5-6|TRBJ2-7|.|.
TGTGCCAGCAGCTTTCGCGGGGTGGCCTACGAGCAGTACTTC
CASSFRGVAYEQYF
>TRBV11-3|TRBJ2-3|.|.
TGTGCCAGCAGCTTAAGTTACGGGGGGCCAGATACGCAGTATTTT
CASSLSYGGPDTQYF
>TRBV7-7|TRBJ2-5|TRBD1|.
TGTGCTAGCAGCTTAGGGTTGGGACAGGGACTGGAGACCCAGTACTTC
CASSLGLGQGLETQYF
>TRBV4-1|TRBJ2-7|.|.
TGCGCCAGCAGCCAAGGGACTCGCACAGCCGGAGGCGAGCAGTACTTC
CASSQGTRTAGGEQYF